The present entry profiles one T cell receptor beta chain with its context. Trimming removed 5 bases from V and 7 bases from J, with 12 bases in between. The CDR3 runs 13 residues. Germline-derived CDR1 and CDR2 are LGHDT and YNNKEL (reference sequence). This specimen belongs to a study of blood T cell repertoires in COVID-19. Method: immunoSEQ multiplex PCR; TCRdb's copy keeps in-frame clones and lacks some. The table records 100,000 or so clones, around 90% of them present only once. The specimen was peripheral blood. The chain is built from TRBV3-1 (or the pseudogene TRBV3-2) and TRBJ2-1, with D perhaps TRBD2 (5 bases). The receptor was isolated from a woman aged 55-69 years with acute or convalescent COVID-19. CDR3 in amino acids: CASSILGGNEQFF. The CDR3 DNA reads as TGTGCCAGCAGCATCCTAGGCGGGAATGAGCAGTTCTTC.